This is a list of T cell receptor beta chains from one sample in a study of follicular helper T cells after annual influenza vaccination. The method was immunoSEQ multiplex PCR; TCRdb's version includes in-frame clones alone and lacks a portion of them. The data hold roughly 15,000 clones, with roughly 80% observed a single time. The material sequenced was CXCR5+ CD38- circulating T follicular helper cells from blood, taken 7 days after influenza vaccination. The receptors stem from an adult who received the influenza vaccine. Both conserved end residues are part of each CDR3. The order of the fields is V gene, clone size, J gene, CDR3 protein. Expanded clones get a size class; other rows say once, few or many, or leave the size out.

V: TRBV7-9; size: -; J: TRBJ1-1; CDR3: CASNPTPGELGKAFF
V: TRBV13; size: -; J: TRBJ1-1; CDR3: CASSPNGRGGGLNTEAFF
V: TRBV14; size: few; J: TRBJ1-2; CDR3: CASSQGLLDYTF
V: TRBV4-2; size: -; J: TRBJ1-4; CDR3: CASSQDPGQGSGKLFF
V: TRBV11-1; size: -; J: TRBJ1-2; CDR3: CASSRDTQNYGYTF
V: TRBV5-5; size: -; J: TRBJ2-7; CDR3: CASSLRPGDPYEQYF
V: TRBV9; size: -; J: TRBJ2-3; CDR3: CASSVDTGGPLEEYF
V: TRBV5-5; size: -; J: TRBJ1-1; CDR3: CASSPSPGQGLGNTEAFF
V: TRBV5-4; size: -; J: TRBJ2-1; CDR3: CASSFGDRFNEQFF
V: TRBV2; size: -; J: TRBJ1-2; CDR3: CASRATGRDGYTF
V: TRBV30; size: -; J: TRBJ2-2; CDR3: CAWSTLAGISTGELFF
V: TRBV18; size: -; J: TRBJ1-4; CDR3: CASSPTGNNEKLFF
V: TRBV19; size: -; J: TRBJ1-1; CDR3: CASSTAGENTEAFF
V: TRBV2; size: -; J: TRBJ1-4; CDR3: CASSERRNEKLFF
V: TRBV7-9; size: -; J: TRBJ1-6; CDR3: CASSLNRPNSPLHF
V: TRBV18; size: -; J: TRBJ2-6; CDR3: CASSLWQGGSGANVLTF
V: TRBV4-2; size: -; J: TRBJ2-3; CDR3: CASSPRRAGFWGTDTQYF
V: TRBV28; size: -; J: TRBJ2-5; CDR3: CASSPPQSQETQYF
V: TRBV6-5; size: few; J: TRBJ1-5; CDR3: CASRDRGGQPQHF
V: TRBV7-9; size: once; J: TRBJ2-3; CDR3: CASSFGTSIDTQYF
V: TRBV2; size: -; J: TRBJ1-4; CDR3: CASGQGKATNEKLFF
V: TRBV19; size: -; J: TRBJ1-5; CDR3: CASSKGQFNQPQHF
V: TRBV7-3; size: -; J: TRBJ2-2; CDR3: CASSKAGTTNTGELFF
V: TRBV5-1; size: -; J: TRBJ2-7; CDR3: CASSLSPRGEGVEQYF
V: TRBV4-2; size: -; J: TRBJ2-3; CDR3: CASSQEYRGPTDTQYF
V: TRBV11-3; size: -; J: TRBJ2-1; CDR3: CASSLDGQGGDNEQFF
V: TRBV5-4; size: -; J: TRBJ2-5; CDR3: CASGYSSGPVVKTQYF
V: TRBV7-8; size: -; J: TRBJ2-1; CDR3: CASSAGLAGGPGREQFF
V: TRBV7-2; size: -; J: TRBJ2-2; CDR3: CASSPRLAGVGELFF
V: TRBV7-8; size: -; J: TRBJ2-3; CDR3: CASSFQDRETQYF
V: TRBV19; size: -; J: TRBJ2-5; CDR3: CASSRTGRIYQETQYF
V: TRBV6-1; size: few; J: TRBJ1-6; CDR3: CASLRGAPYNSPLHF
V: TRBV2; size: -; J: TRBJ2-6; CDR3: CASNPAGGVLTF
V: TRBV6-1; size: -; J: TRBJ1-1; CDR3: CASSPMDSKPEAFF
V: TRBV19; size: -; J: TRBJ1-5; CDR3: CASSIGTGHRNQPQHF
V: TRBV7-2; size: -; J: TRBJ1-4; CDR3: CASSLKGRGNEKLFF
V: TRBV30; size: -; J: TRBJ1-5; CDR3: CAWDTGGNQPQHF
V: TRBV14; size: -; J: TRBJ2-7; CDR3: CASSQVGSYEQYF
V: TRBV7-9; size: -; J: TRBJ1-1; CDR3: CASSFQGRNTEAFF
V: TRBV13; size: -; J: TRBJ2-3; CDR3: CASSFLAGGGSTDTQYF
V: TRBV15; size: few; J: TRBJ2-5; CDR3: CATSRGRDSLETQYF
V: TRBV7-6; size: -; J: TRBJ2-7; CDR3: CASSPRTGSYEQYF
V: TRBV19; size: -; J: TRBJ1-1; CDR3: CASSPKGGQQAFF